The 24 T cell receptor beta chains reported below all come from one sample, sequenced in a study of shared clonotypes between healthy human individuals. The assay was immunoSEQ multiplex PCR, and TCRdb's table has in-frame clones only and misses some. The table includes about 1 million clones, 60% to 80% detected once. What was sequenced was memory CD4+ T cells sorted from blood. The subset is: CD45RA-negative fraction. The receptors derive from a man aged 18 to 30 in good health.

The V and J genes are TRBV5-5 and TRBJ2-2; 7 bases match TRBD2. CDR3 length: 16 residues. Germline-derived CDR1 and CDR2 are SGHKS and YYEKEE (reference sequence). Trimming cost V 4 bases and J 1 base; bases outside gene matches: 7. The CDR3 bases are TGTGCCAGCAGCCTATCCCCGGGAGGGAACACCGGGGAGCTGTTTTTT. Its protein product is CASSLSPGGNTGELFF.

The rearrangement links TRBV18 to TRBJ1-6; TRBD1 agrees at 8 bases. CDR1 and CDR2 (germline): KGHSH, LQKENI. Losses at the gene ends were 2 bases for V and 8 bases for J; bases not matched to a gene: 2. The CDR3 loop spans 14 amino acids. The CDR3 reads CASSPTGGYSPLHF. The CDR3 coding sequence is TGTGCCAGCTCACCAACAGGGGGGTATTCACCCCTCCACTTT.

J is TRBJ1-6 and V is TRBV15, with D tentatively TRBD1 (5 bases). The germline V gene has CDR1 LNHNV and CDR2 YYDKDF (reference sequence). The ends were cut back, 0 bases at V and 6 bases at J, with 12 bases in the middle. There are 16 residues in the CDR3. The chain's CDR3 is CATSRDSVGGNSPLHF. The DNA of the CDR3 is TGTGCCACCAGCAGAGATAGCGTCGGGGGTAATTCACCCCTCCACTTT.

The count of this clone is one. V usage is TRBV30 and J usage is TRBJ1-5; D not resolved. This CDR3 contains 14 residues. Germline assignment: CDR1 GTSNPN and CDR2 SVGIG (reference sequence). V was pared by 2 bases and J by 6 bases, with 14 bases between. This CDR3 reads CAWSPGSGFQPQHF. In DNA form, the CDR3 reads TGTGCCTGGAGTCCTGGGTCCGGTTTTCAGCCCCAGCATTTT.

The genes are TRBV27 and TRBJ1-1; 11 bases align to TRBD1. V was clipped by 4 bases and J by 4 bases; unmatched bases: 5. CDR3 size: 15 residues. The V gene's germline CDR1 is MNHEY and CDR2 SMNVEV (reference sequence). The CDR3 DNA follows: TGTGCCAGCAGTTCACGGACAGGGGGCTTCACTGAAGCTTTCTTT. It codes for CASSSRTGGFTEAFF.

The J gene is TRBJ2-7, the V gene TRBV4-1, with a tentative D call TRBD2 (6 bases). Germline V CDR1 and CDR2: MGHRA, YSYEKL. V lost 5 bases and J lost 1, with 27 bases in between. There are 19 residues in the CDR3. The CDR3 loop is CASSVAWRESTIVSYEQYF. The CDR3, as DNA: TGCGCCAGCAGCGTAGCGTGGAGGGAGTCGACCATAGTTTCCTACGAGCAGTACTTC.

J is TRBJ2-3 and V is TRBV5-1, with D possibly TRBD1 on 6 matching bases. The CDR3 spans 14 residues. Trimming pared 4 bases from V and 5 bases from J, leaving 14 bases between. Looked up from germline, CDR1 is SGHRS and CDR2 is YFSETQ. CDR3 nucleotide sequence: TGCGCCAGCAGCGTGGCTCCGGACAGAGATACGCAGTATTTT. Translation: CASSVAPDRDTQYF.

The V gene is TRBV9, the J gene TRBJ2-7; TRBD1 matches at 10 bases. This CDR3 has 14 amino acids. V lost 5 bases and J lost 5; bases outside the gene matches: 7. Germline lookup yields CDR1 SGDLS and CDR2 YYNGEE. CDR3 bases: TGTGCCAGCAGTGAAAGGACAGGGGGGGACGAGCAGTACTTC. This sequence encodes CASSERTGGDEQYF.

This chain uses TRBV19 with TRBJ1-1; D ambiguous. Germline CDR1 reads LNHDA; CDR2 reads SQIVND (reference sequence). V was clipped by 6 bases and J by 1 base, with 9 bases between them. The CDR3 has 13 amino acids. CDR3 in amino acids: CASRYDKNTEAFF. The CDR3 region has the DNA TGTGCCAGTAGATATGACAAGAACACTGAAGCTTTCTTT.

V gene TRBV5-6 combines with J gene TRBJ2-2; D possibly corresponds to TRBD2 (6 bases). Germline CDR1 is SGHDT and CDR2 is YYEEEE. Trimming took off 1 base at V and 4 bases at J, with 8 bases between the two ends. The length of the CDR3 is 14 residues. For the CDR3, the DNA is TGTGCCAGCAGCTTGCTAGCGAGCACCGGGGAGCTGTTTTTT. It encodes CASSLLASTGELFF.

A single count supports this clone. The chain links TRBV6-5 to TRBJ1-1; a possible D gene is TRBD1 (5 bases). The V gene lost 5 bases and the J gene lost 7 bases, with 14 bases spanning the gap. Germline V gene data show CDR1 as MNHEY and CDR2 as SVGAGI. This CDR3 contains 13 residues. In nucleotides, the CDR3 is TGTGCCAGCAGTGCCCCTGGGACGGGTGAAGCTTTCTTT. Protein product: CASSAPGTGEAFF.

This chain uses TRBV2 with TRBJ1-2; 9 nucleotides match TRBD1. V lost 7 bases to trimming and J lost 3 bases; unmatched junction nucleotides: 6. There are 14 residues in the CDR3. Looked up from germline, CDR1 is SNHLY and CDR2 is FYNNEI. CDR3 region: CASNKQGADYGYTF. For the CDR3, the DNA is TGTGCCAGCAATAAACAGGGGGCAGACTATGGCTACACCTTC. The complete variable domain, with remaining parts taken from reference TRBV2 and TRBJ1-2, reads EPEVTQTPSHQVTQMGQEVILRCVPISNHLYFYWYRQILGQKVEFLVSFYNNEISEKSEIFDDQFSVERPDGSNFTLKIRSTKLEDSAMYFCASNKQGADYGYTFGSGTRLTVV.

The chain carries TRBV28 and TRBJ1-3, with D hard to call. This CDR3 contains 14 residues. Germline V gives CDR1 MDHEN, CDR2 SYDVKM. Trimming took off 6 bases at V and 4 bases at J, with 13 bases between the two ends. CDR3: CASSPRGKGNTIYF. The CDR3 DNA sequence: TGTGCCAGCAGCCCCCGAGGGAAGGGAAACACCATATATTTT.

The V and J genes are TRBV2 and TRBJ2-7, with 10 bases matching TRBD2. J gave up 4 bases and V 4 bases, and 7 bases lay outside the gene matches. Germline lookup yields CDR1 SNHLY and CDR2 FYNNEI. The CDR3 spans 15 residues. CDR3 protein: CASSAVPSGGYEQYF. CDR3 bases: TGTGCCAGCAGTGCTGTTCCTAGCGGGGGTTACGAGCAGTACTTC.

The chain carries TRBV27 and TRBJ2-4, with D tentatively TRBD1 (6 bases). The CDR3 contains 17 residues. V was pared by 5 bases and J by 0 bases, with 17 bases between. The germline V gene has CDR1 MNHEY and CDR2 SMNVEV (reference sequence). CDR3 sequence (DNA): TGTGCCAGCAGTACCGGACAGAAAGCACTAGCCAAAAACATTCAGTACTTC. This encodes CASSTGQKALAKNIQYF.

V is TRBV7-9 and J is TRBJ2-7; 7 bases align to TRBD1. The CDR3 covers 14 residues. V lost 1 base, J lost 5 bases, and 5 bases stayed unmatched. Germline V lookup: CDR1 SEHNR, CDR2 FQNEAQ (reference sequence). The CDR3 here is CASSLDRGLDEQYF. DNA of the CDR3: TGTGCCAGCAGCTTAGACAGGGGTCTCGACGAGCAGTACTTC.

J is TRBJ1-1 and V is TRBV5-5; 7 bases are a match to TRBD1. The V segment lost 5 bases and the J segment 5 bases; nucleotides outside the gene matches: 12. The CDR3 loop spans 15 amino acids. CDR1 and CDR2 from the germline V gene are SGHKS and YYEKEE (reference sequence). The CDR3 DNA sequence: TGTGCCAGCAGGGAAACATCAGGGGGTTGGACTGAAGCTTTCTTT. Its translation is CASRETSGGWTEAFF.

This chain connects TRBV30 to TRBJ1-2; D is uncertain. Trimming removed 6 bases from V and 4 bases from J, with 12 bases in between. Looked up from germline, CDR1 is GTSNPN and CDR2 is SVGIG (reference sequence). The CDR3 loop spans 12 amino acids. Here the CDR3 reads CACYYRAYGYTF. The DNA of the CDR3 is TGTGCCTGTTATTACCGGGCCTATGGCTACACCTTC.

The chain employs TRBV10-3 and TRBJ2-5, with D possibly called TRBD1 or TRBD2 (6 bases each). The germline V gene has CDR1 ENHRY and CDR2 SYGVKD. The V and J ends lost 10 bases and 4 bases respectively, with 13 bases between them. The CDR3 sequence is 12 residues long. The CDR3 region is CATCRGRETQYF. CDR3 coding DNA: TGTGCCACATGTCGGGGGCGAGAGACCCAGTACTTC.

V is TRBV5-1 and J is TRBJ2-1, with TRBD2 identical over 8 bases. The CDR3 consists of 13 residues. V was clipped by 3 bases and J by 7 bases; unmatched bases: 3. Germline V gives CDR1 SGHRS, CDR2 YFSETQ. The CDR3 region is CASSYREGNEQFF. In DNA, the CDR3 is TGCGCCAGCAGCTATCGGGAGGGGAATGAGCAGTTCTTC.

The CDR3 DNA reads TGTGCCAGCACCCCCGCAGGTCGTACCTACGAGCAGTACTTC. As protein: CASTPAGRTYEQYF. The genes are TRBV6-5 and TRBJ2-7, with no clear D. The CDR3 is 14 residues long. V was shortened by 7 bases and J by 2 bases, with 15 bases between the two germline ends. CDR1 is MNHEY and CDR2 is SVGAGI in the germline V gene.

This clone occurred once. This chain joins TRBV21-1 and TRBJ2-3. TRBV21-1 is a documented pseudogene. CDR3 size: 14 residues. The CDR3 nucleotides are TGTGCCAGTAAGGGACCGACTAGCACAGATACGCAGTATTTT. Its translation: CASKGPTSTDTQYF.

The V gene is TRBV10-1, the J gene TRBJ2-5; weak D call: TRBD1 (6 bases). V lost 7 bases to trimming and J lost 3 bases, with 12 bases between them. This CDR3 is 13 amino acids long. Germline V CDR1 and CDR2: WNHNN, SYGVQD (reference sequence). The CDR3: CASTRDIEETQYF. The CDR3, as DNA: TGCGCCAGCACTCGGGACATCGAAGAGACCCAGTACTTC.

This clone showed up just once. V gene TRBV5-1 combines with J gene TRBJ2-1, with 8 positions matching TRBD2. V lost 4 bases and J lost 5; bases outside the gene matches: 5. The CDR3 has 14 residues. The V gene's germline CDR1 is SGHRS and CDR2 YFSETQ. The DNA for the CDR3 is TGCGCCAGCAGCAACGGGAGGGCCGACAATGAGCAGTTCTTC. Amino acid sequence: CASSNGRADNEQFF.